This TCR beta chain was profiled in a study of early T cells in non-severe SARS-CoV-2 infection. Study details: Sequenced bulk RNA came from whole blood that was unsorted, and chains were unpaired. Study-wide results and caveats: Missing private and CD4 specificities, VDJdb matching favored anti-spike CD8 responses.

Trimming stripped 3 bases from V and 5 bases from J, with 11 bases between. Looked up from germline, CDR1 is MGHRA and CDR2 is YSYEKL. There are 15 residues in the CDR3. Individual cDNA molecules carried attached unique molecular identifiers. TCRdb passed the 5' RACE reads through MiXCR, listing each CDR3 protein once. The table includes 80,000 to 95,000 distinct CDR3 sequences, about 14% detected once. As for this clonotype: Antigen unknown.

The sample was whole blood. The V gene is TRBV4-1, the J gene TRBJ1-6; the D gene is possibly TRBD1 (5 bases). The receptor comes from an adult who was a healthcare worker with PCR-confirmed SARS-CoV-2 infection or an uninfected control (not recorded which). The CDR3 here is CASSHQGGDNSPLHF. CDR3 bases: TGCGCCAGCAGCCACCAGGGTGGAGATAATTCACCCCTCCACTTT.